These 29 T cell receptor beta chains originate from one sample sequenced in a study of neurological immune-mediated disorders. TCRdb fed the 5' RACE reads into MiXCR, producing one record per CDR3 protein. The repertoire includes more than 50,000 distinct CDR3 sequences, about 4% of them detected once, and 1% to 1.5% sits in the top ten. The source material was PBMCs. The source of these receptors is a man younger than 40 with multiple sclerosis.

This clonotype was recorded at least ten times. At one boundary the junction diverges from the germline segment, which might be a read error. The V call is TRBV7-8, the J call TRBJ1-5; possible D gene TRBD1, 6 bases. This CDR3 spans 14 amino acids. CDR1 is SGHVS and CDR2 is FQNEAQ in the germline V gene. The CDR3 spells CASRLGASNQPQNF. CDR3 coding DNA: TGTGCCAGCAGACTGGGGGCTAGCAATCAGCCCCAGAATTTT. Filled out from reference TRBV7-8 and TRBJ1-5, the complete variable domain reads GAGVSQSPRYKVAKRGQDVALRCDPISGHVSLFWYQQALGQGPEFLTYFQNEAQLDKSGLPSDRFFAERPEGSVSTLKIQRTQQEDSAVYLCASRLGASNQPQNFGDGTRLSIL.

The table lists this clonotype with many counts. The chain recombines TRBV5-5 with TRBJ2-7; TRBD2 agrees at 13 bases. This CDR3 has 19 residues. Trimming cost V 0 bases and J 0 bases; bases outside gene matches: 9. Germline V CDR1 and CDR2: SGHKS, YYEKEE (reference sequence). The CDR3 is CASSLVLTSGGKSSYEQYF. The CDR3 DNA sequence: TGTGCCAGCAGCTTGGTTTTGACTAGCGGGGGGAAAAGCTCCTACGAGCAGTACTTC.

This clonotype was seen ten or more times. The gene calls are TRBV19 and TRBJ2-1, with D uncertain. Trimming took 5 bases from V and 6 from J, leaving 14 bases between them. This CDR3 contains 14 residues. From germline, CDR1 is LNHDA and CDR2 SQIVND (reference sequence). CDR3 in amino acids: CASSFHFPGNEQFF. The CDR3 DNA sequence: TGTGCCAGTAGTTTTCATTTTCCGGGCAATGAGCAGTTCTTC.

There are many counts of this clonotype. The chain combines TRBV12-3 or TRBV12-4 with TRBJ2-2; 10 bases map to TRBD1. The V gene end was trimmed by 6 bases and the J gene end by 6 bases; junction bases not matched to a gene: 10. This CDR3 has 16 amino acids. The DNA for the CDR3 is TGTGCCAGCAGACCCTCCGGGACAGGGGTATCCGGGGAGCTGTTTTTT. The encoded protein is CASRPSGTGVSGELFF.

The rearrangement links TRBV6-1 to TRBJ2-3, with 13 bases aligning to TRBD2. This CDR3 spans 15 amino acids. The junction had 2 bases not matched to a gene; V was cut back by 4 bases and J by 4 bases. Looked up from germline, CDR1 is MNHNS and CDR2 is SASEGT. The CDR3 coding sequence is TGTGCCAGCAGTGGACTAGCGGGGGGCTCAGATACGCAGTATTTT. Amino acids: CASSGLAGGSDTQYF.

Many counts were recorded for this clonotype. The chain has TRBV12-3 or TRBV12-4 and TRBJ1-2, with a possible D match to TRBD1 (6 bases). Trimming removed 1 base at V and 8 bases at J, with 11 bases between. The CDR3 has 13 residues. DNA of the CDR3: TGTGCCAGCAGTTTAGACAGGGTGAGCGGCTACACCTTC. It encodes CASSLDRVSGYTF.

Many counts were recorded for this clonotype. V is TRBV29-1 and J is TRBJ1-1; D uncertain. Germline-derived CDR1 and CDR2 are SQVTM and ANQGSEA. Trimming removed 1 base at V and 2 bases at J, with 17 bases between. This CDR3 is 16 amino acids long. The CDR3: CSVEARLLDGNTEAFF. As DNA, the CDR3 is TGCAGCGTTGAAGCCCGCCTCCTGGACGGCAACACTGAAGCTTTCTTT. The whole variable domain, remainder taken from reference TRBV29-1 and TRBJ1-1, is SAVISQKPSRDICQRGTSLTIQCQVDSQVTMMFWYRQQPGQSLTLIATANQGSEATYESGFVIDKFPISRPNLTFSTLTVSNMSPEDSSIYLCSVEARLLDGNTEAFFGQGTRLTVV.

This clonotype was seen ten or more times. The rearrangement joins TRBV5-6 to TRBJ2-1, with D unclear. V shed 2 bases and J shed 1 base, with 7 bases lying between them. The CDR3 length is 14 residues. CDR1 SGHDT and CDR2 YYEEEE come from the germline V gene. CDR3 nucleotide sequence: TGTGCCAGCAGCTTTGGTTGGTCCTACAATGAGCAGTTCTTC. It is translated as CASSFGWSYNEQFF.

This clonotype was detected ten times or more. The V call is TRBV6-6, the J call TRBJ2-1; D remains ambiguous. The CDR3 contains 12 residues. The ends were cut back, 5 bases at V and 3 bases at J, with 5 bases in the middle. Germline V gene data show CDR1 as MNHNY and CDR2 as SVGAGI (reference sequence). The CDR3 sequence is CASSHIYNEQFF. The CDR3 DNA reads TGTGCCAGCAGTCACATCTACAATGAGCAGTTCTTC.

This clonotype has at least ten counts. This chain links TRBV20-1 with TRBJ1-5; D perhaps matches TRBD1 (5 bases). CDR1 DFQATT and CDR2 SNEGSKA come from the germline V gene (reference sequence). This CDR3 spans 12 amino acids. V dropped 3 bases and J dropped 7 bases, with 10 bases sitting between them. The CDR3 spells CSASRVGQPQHF. CDR3 coding DNA: TGCAGTGCTAGCAGGGTCGGGCAGCCCCAGCATTTT.

This clonotype was found many times. The J gene is TRBJ2-4, the V gene TRBV27; TRBD1 agrees at 7 bases. The V and J ends lost 4 bases and 13 bases, in that order; junction bases with no gene match: 7. Germline assignment: CDR1 MNHEY and CDR2 SMNVEV (reference sequence). The CDR3 is made up of 12 amino acids. The CDR3 nucleotides read TGTGCCAGCAGTTCCCCCGGGACAGAACAGTACTTC. This translates into CASSSPGTEQYF.

This rearrangement joins TRBV20-1 to TRBJ2-7; D call uncertain. This CDR3 spans 12 amino acids. The germline V and J ends were trimmed by 3 bases and 5 bases, with 11 bases remaining between them. CDR1 and CDR2 from the germline V gene are DFQATT and SNEGSKA (reference sequence). This chain's CDR3 is CSASSQKHEQYF. Here the CDR3 DNA reads TGCAGTGCTAGTTCCCAGAAGCACGAGCAGTACTTC.

The chain recombines TRBV5-1 with TRBJ2-7; 12 bases align to TRBD2. J gave up 4 bases and V 0 bases, and 8 bases lay outside the gene matches. Germline CDR1 reads SGHRS; CDR2 reads YFSETQ. The CDR3 totals 17 residues. The chain's CDR3 is CASSLETSGGRMYEQYF. The CDR3 coding sequence is TGCGCCAGCAGCTTGGAAACTAGCGGGGGGCGGATGTACGAGCAGTACTTC.

This clonotype was seen repeatedly, ten times or more. This chain uses TRBV3-1 with TRBJ1-2; D is undetermined. CDR3 length: 14 amino acids. Germline CDR1 reads LGHDT; CDR2 reads YNNKEL (reference sequence). V was trimmed by 2 bases and J by 2 bases, leaving 9 bases between them. This CDR3 reads CASSQFLGNYGYTF. CDR3 bases: TGTGCCAGCAGCCAATTTCTGGGGAACTATGGCTACACCTTC.

This rearrangement joins TRBV12-5 to TRBJ2-5; maybe TRBD1 (5 bases). The V and J ends lost 3 bases and 4 bases respectively, with 9 bases between them. The CDR3 contains 13 residues. Germline-derived CDR1 and CDR2 are LGHNT and FRNRAP. CDR3 sequence: CASGFGAGETQYF. CDR3 DNA sequence: TGTGCTAGTGGTTTTGGGGCTGGAGAGACCCAGTACTTC. Variable domain in full (rest from reference TRBV12-5 and TRBJ2-5): DARVTQTPRHKVTEMGQEVTMRCQPILGHNTVFWYRQTMMQGLELLAYFRNRAPLDDSGMPKDRFSAEMPDATLATLKIQPSEPRDSAVYFCASGFGAGETQYFGPGTRLLVL.

At least ten counts were recorded for this clonotype. The genes are TRBV7-3 and TRBJ2-2; D not certain. The CDR3 runs 12 residues. V dropped 0 bases and J dropped 8 bases, with 4 bases sitting between them. Germline CDR1 is SGHTA and CDR2 is FQGTGA. The CDR3 reads CASSLTSGELFF. CDR3 DNA sequence: TGTGCCAGCAGCTTAACATCAGGGGAGCTGTTTTTT.

This clonotype came up many times. This sequence joins TRBV3-1 and TRBJ1-2; D is uncertain. This CDR3 region has 14 residues. V was clipped by 0 bases and J by 3 bases, with 8 bases between them. Per the germline V gene, CDR1 is LGHDT and CDR2 is YNNKEL (reference sequence). The CDR3 DNA sequence: TGTGCCAGCAGCCAAGATTTGTCGGACTATGGCTACACCTTC. Encoded protein: CASSQDLSDYGYTF. Drawing the rest from reference TRBV3-1 and TRBJ1-2, the complete variable domain is DTAVSQTPKYLVTQMGNDKSIKCEQNLGHDTMYWYKQDSKKFLKIMFSYNNKELIINETVPNRFSPKSPDKAHLNLHINSLELGDSAVYFCASSQDLSDYGYTFGSGTRLTVV.

This clonotype was seen at least ten times. DNA of the CDR3: TGTGCCAGCAGCTTGATGGGGTTGCGGGAGACCCAGTACTTC. Its protein is CASSLMGLRETQYF. V and J are TRBV5-5 and TRBJ2-5; no clear D gene. The germline V gene has CDR1 SGHKS and CDR2 YYEKEE (reference sequence). This CDR3 is 14 amino acids long. The V gene lost 1 base and the J gene lost 5 bases, with 12 bases spanning the gap. Together with reference TRBV5-5 and TRBJ2-5, the CDR3 gives the full variable domain: DAGVTQSPTHLIKTRGQQVTLRCSPISGHKSVSWYQQVLGQGPQFIFQYYEKEERGRGNFPDRFSARQFPNYSSELNVNALLLGDSALYLCASSLMGLRETQYFGPGTRLLVL.

There are many counts of this clonotype. V is TRBV14 and J is TRBJ1-1, with D possibly matching TRBD1 (6 bases). The CDR3 covers 16 residues. From germline, CDR1 is SGHDN and CDR2 FVKESK. V was clipped by 4 bases and J by 0 bases, with 15 bases between them. The chain's CDR3 is CASSLLTGTLNTEAFF. Written as DNA, the CDR3 is TGTGCCAGCAGCCTACTAACCGGGACACTGAACACTGAAGCTTTCTTT.

At least ten counts were recorded for this clonotype. V usage is TRBV12-3 or TRBV12-4 and J usage is TRBJ1-2; 7 nucleotides align to TRBD1. V lost 5 bases and J lost 5; bases outside the gene matches: 2. The CDR3 has 12 amino acids. CDR3 sequence (DNA): TGTGCCAGCAGTAAACAGGGGTATGGCTACACCTTC. Translated: CASSKQGYGYTF.

This clonotype was detected many times. The CDR3 sequence is CASSLRPISPTEAFF. CDR3 DNA: TGTGCCAGCAGCTTAAGGCCGATTTCTCCCACTGAAGCTTTCTTT. This sequence joins TRBV7-3 and TRBJ1-1; no clear D. The CDR3 loop spans 15 amino acids. V was cut by 1 base and J by 4 bases, with 13 bases left in between. Germline assignment: CDR1 SGHTA and CDR2 FQGTGA.

The table lists this clonotype with a few counts. A much larger clone differs by one base, so this may be a read error. This is likely a read error, given that the CDR3 carries no conserved phenylalanine or tryptophan at its end. The chain is built from TRBV5-1 and TRBJ2-7, with 7 nucleotides matching TRBD1. V shed 5 bases, J shed 4 bases, and the junction held 6 bases outside the gene matches. The CDR3 runs 13 residues. CDR1 and CDR2 (germline): SGHRS, YFSETQ. The CDR3 protein is CASRGGGEYEQYY. CDR3 nucleotides: TGCGCCAGCAGAGGGGGCGGAGAGTACGAGCAGTACTAC.

This clonotype has ten or more counts. The V and J genes are TRBV28 and TRBJ1-1, with D possibly matching TRBD1 (6 bases). This CDR3 is built from 14 residues. The V end was cut by 5 bases, the J end by 7 bases, with 17 bases between. Germline assignment: CDR1 MDHEN and CDR2 SYDVKM. Here the CDR3 DNA reads TGTGCCAGCAGTACCGCACTGGGGGGCCTTGAAGCTTTCTTT. It yields the protein CASSTALGGLEAFF.

This clonotype has a handful of counts. At one end the junction does not follow the germline gene, possibly because of a read error. V is TRBV5-6 and J is TRBJ2-7; D is possibly TRBD2 (5 bases). Germline assignment: CDR1 SGHDT and CDR2 YYEEEE. The CDR3 loop spans 17 amino acids. Written as DNA, the CDR3 is TGTGCCAGCAGCTTCGAGGGTGGATTTGCTAGCTCCTATGAGCAGTACTTC. It yields the protein CASSFEGGFASSYEQYF.

There are a few counts of this clonotype. This may arise from a read error, as a much more abundant clone is one base away. The CDR3 coding sequence is TGTGCCAGCAGCCCCCGGGAAAGCGCCTACGAGCAGTACTTC. Protein product: CASSPRESAYEQYF. The chain employs TRBV4-2 and TRBJ2-7, with a possible D match to TRBD2 (5 bases). Trimming pared 4 bases from V and 2 bases from J, leaving 12 bases between. The CDR3 sequence is 14 residues long. Germline V gene sequence: CDR1 LGHNA, CDR2 YNFKEQ.

This clonotype was detected ten times or more. The chain is built from TRBV5-6 and TRBJ2-1, with D possibly TRBD1 on 8 matching bases. Germline CDR1 reads SGHDT; CDR2 reads YYEEEE. This CDR3 is 14 amino acids long. The V and J ends lost 4 bases and 8 bases respectively, with 16 bases between them. In DNA form, the CDR3 reads TGTGCCAGCAGCGGGGGGGCAGGGGGCCATGAGCAGTTCTTC. Translating it yields CASSGGAGGHEQFF.

This clonotype was seen many times. The chain links TRBV4-1 to TRBJ1-5; the D gene is possibly TRBD1 (5 bases). Trimming removed 0 bases from V and 3 bases from J, with 9 bases in between. The CDR3 loop spans 15 amino acids. Germline V gives CDR1 MGHRA, CDR2 YSYEKL. The chain's CDR3 is CASSQDLQDNQPQHF. As DNA, the CDR3 is TGCGCCAGCAGCCAAGATTTACAGGACAATCAGCCCCAGCATTTT.

A few counts support this clonotype. The chain combines TRBV5-1 with TRBJ2-5, with 13 bases fitting TRBD2. The germline gives CDR1 SGHRS, CDR2 YFSETQ. This CDR3 is 17 amino acids long. V dropped 3 bases and J dropped 4; count of bases not matched to a gene: 9. Here the CDR3 reads CASSWGLAGTAGETQYF. The CDR3 DNA follows: TGCGCCAGCAGCTGGGGACTAGCGGGAACGGCGGGAGAGACCCAGTACTTC.

This clonotype was observed at least ten times. The chain employs TRBV27 and TRBJ1-5, with D uncertain. Trimming stripped 4 bases from V and 0 bases from J, with 7 bases between. The CDR3 is 14 residues long. Per germline, CDR1 MNHEY and CDR2 SMNVEV (reference sequence). For the CDR3, the DNA is TGTGCCAGCAGTTACGTGTATAGCAATCAGCCCCAGCATTTT. It encodes CASSYVYSNQPQHF.